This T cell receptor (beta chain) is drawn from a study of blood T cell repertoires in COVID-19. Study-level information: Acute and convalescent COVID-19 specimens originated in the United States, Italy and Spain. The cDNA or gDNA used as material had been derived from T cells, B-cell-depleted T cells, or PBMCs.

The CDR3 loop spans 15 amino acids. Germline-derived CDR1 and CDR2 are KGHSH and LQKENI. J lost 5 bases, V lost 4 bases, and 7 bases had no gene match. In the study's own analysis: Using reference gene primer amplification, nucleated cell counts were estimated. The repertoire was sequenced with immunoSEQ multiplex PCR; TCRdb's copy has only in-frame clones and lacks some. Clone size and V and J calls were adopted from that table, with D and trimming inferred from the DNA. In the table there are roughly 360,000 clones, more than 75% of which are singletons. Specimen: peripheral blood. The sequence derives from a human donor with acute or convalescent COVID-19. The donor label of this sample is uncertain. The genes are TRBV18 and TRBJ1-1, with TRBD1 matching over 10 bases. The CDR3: CASSRDRGLSTEAFF. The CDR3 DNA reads TGTGCCAGCTCACGGGACAGGGGTCTATCTACTGAAGCTTTCTTT.